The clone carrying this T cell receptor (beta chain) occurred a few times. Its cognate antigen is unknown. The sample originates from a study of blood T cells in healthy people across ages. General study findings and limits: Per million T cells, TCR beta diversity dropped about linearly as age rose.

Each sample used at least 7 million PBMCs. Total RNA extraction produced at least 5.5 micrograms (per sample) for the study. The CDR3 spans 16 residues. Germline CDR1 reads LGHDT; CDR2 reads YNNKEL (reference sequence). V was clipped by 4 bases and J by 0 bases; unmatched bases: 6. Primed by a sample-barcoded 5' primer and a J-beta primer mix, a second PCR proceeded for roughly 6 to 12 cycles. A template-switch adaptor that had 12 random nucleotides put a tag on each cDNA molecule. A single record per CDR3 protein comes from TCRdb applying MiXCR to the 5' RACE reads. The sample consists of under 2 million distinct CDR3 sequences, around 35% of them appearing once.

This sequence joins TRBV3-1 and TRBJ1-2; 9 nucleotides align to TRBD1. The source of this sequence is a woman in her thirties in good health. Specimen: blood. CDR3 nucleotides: TGTGCCAGCAGCCGGGGACAGGGAAGATCTAACTATGGCTACACCTTC. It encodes CASSRGQGRSNYGYTF.